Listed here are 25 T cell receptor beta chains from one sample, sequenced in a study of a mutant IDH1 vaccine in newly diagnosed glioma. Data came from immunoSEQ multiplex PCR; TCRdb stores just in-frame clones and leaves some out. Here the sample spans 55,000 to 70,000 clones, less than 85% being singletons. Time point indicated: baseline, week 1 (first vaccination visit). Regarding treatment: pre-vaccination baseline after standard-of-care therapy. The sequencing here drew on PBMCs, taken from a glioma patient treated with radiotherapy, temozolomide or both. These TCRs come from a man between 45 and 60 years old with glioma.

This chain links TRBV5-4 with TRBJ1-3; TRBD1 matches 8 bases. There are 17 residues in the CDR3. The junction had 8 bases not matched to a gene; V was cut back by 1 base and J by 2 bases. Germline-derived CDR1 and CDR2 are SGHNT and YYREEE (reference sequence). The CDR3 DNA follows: TGTGCCAGCAGCTTGTCAAACAGGGGGGGGGCTGGAAACACCATATATTTT. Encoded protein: CASSLSNRGGAGNTIYF.

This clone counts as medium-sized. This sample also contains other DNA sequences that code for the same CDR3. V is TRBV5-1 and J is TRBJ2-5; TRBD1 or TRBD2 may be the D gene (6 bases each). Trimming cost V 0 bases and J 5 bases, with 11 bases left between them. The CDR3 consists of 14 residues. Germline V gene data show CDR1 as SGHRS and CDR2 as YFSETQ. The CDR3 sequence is CASSLVGGQETQYF. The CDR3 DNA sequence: TGCGCCAGCAGCTTGGTGGGGGGCCAGGAGACCCAGTACTTC.

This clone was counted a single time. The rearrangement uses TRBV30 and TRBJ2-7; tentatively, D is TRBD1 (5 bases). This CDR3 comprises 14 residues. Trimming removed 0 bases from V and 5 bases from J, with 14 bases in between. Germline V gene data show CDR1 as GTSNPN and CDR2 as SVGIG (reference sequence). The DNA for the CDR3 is TGTGCCTGGAGTGTACTGCAGGGCGGAAACGAGCAGTACTTC. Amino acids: CAWSVLQGGNEQYF.

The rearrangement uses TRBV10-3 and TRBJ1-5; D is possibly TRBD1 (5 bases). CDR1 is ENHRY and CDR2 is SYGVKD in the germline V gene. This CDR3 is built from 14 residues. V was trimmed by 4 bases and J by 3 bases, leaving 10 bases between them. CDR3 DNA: TGTGCCATCAGTGGAAAACAGGTCAATCAGCCCCAGCATTTT. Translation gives CAISGKQVNQPQHF.

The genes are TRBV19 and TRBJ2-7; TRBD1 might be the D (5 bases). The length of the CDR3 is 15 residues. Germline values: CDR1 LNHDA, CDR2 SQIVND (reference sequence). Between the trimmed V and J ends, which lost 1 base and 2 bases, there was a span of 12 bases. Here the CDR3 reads CASSIGGRGTYEQYF. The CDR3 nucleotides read TGTGCCAGTAGTATAGGGGGAAGGGGCACCTACGAGCAGTACTTC.

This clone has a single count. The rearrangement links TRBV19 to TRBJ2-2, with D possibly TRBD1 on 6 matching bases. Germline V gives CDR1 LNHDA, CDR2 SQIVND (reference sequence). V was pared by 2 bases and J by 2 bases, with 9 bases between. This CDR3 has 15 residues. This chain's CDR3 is CASSIRTVNTGELFF. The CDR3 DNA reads TGTGCCAGTAGTATAAGGACAGTTAACACCGGGGAGCTGTTTTTT.

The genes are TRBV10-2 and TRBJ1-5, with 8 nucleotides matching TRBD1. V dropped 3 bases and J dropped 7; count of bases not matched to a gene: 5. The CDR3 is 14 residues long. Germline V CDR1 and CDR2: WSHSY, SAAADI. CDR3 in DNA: TGCGCCAGCAGTGATGACAGGGGAGGCCAGCCCCAGCATTTT. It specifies CASSDDRGGQPQHF.

CDR3 protein: CATSRVEYPGSNQPQHF. In DNA form, the CDR3 reads TGTGCCACCAGCCGGGTCGAGTATCCCGGCAGCAATCAGCCCCAGCATTTT. The V call is TRBV15, the J call TRBJ1-5, with unresolved D. V dropped 5 bases and J dropped 1 base, with 18 bases sitting between them. The CDR3 contains 17 residues. The germline V gene encodes CDR1 LNHNV and CDR2 YYDKDF (reference sequence).

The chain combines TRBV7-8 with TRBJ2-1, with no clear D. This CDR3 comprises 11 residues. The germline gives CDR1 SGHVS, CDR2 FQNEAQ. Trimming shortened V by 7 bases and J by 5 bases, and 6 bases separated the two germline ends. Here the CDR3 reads CASTLNNEQFF. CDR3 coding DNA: TGTGCCAGCACCCTAAACAATGAGCAGTTCTTC.

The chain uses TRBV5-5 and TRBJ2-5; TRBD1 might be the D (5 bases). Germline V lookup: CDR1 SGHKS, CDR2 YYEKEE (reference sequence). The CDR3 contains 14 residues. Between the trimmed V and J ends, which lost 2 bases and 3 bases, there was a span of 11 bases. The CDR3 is CASSLGVAEETQYF. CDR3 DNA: TGTGCCAGCAGCTTAGGGGTAGCCGAAGAGACCCAGTACTTC.

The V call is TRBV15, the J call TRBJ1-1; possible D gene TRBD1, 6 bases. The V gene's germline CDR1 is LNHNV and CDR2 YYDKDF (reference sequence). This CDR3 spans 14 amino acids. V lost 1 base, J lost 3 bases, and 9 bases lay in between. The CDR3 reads CATSRGQDYTEAFF. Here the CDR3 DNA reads TGTGCCACCAGCAGAGGACAGGACTACACTGAAGCTTTCTTT.

CDR3 in amino acids: CASSLGQGSSPLHF. The CDR3 DNA is TGCGCCAGCAGCTTGGGGCAGGGGAGTTCACCCCTCCACTTT. The chain recombines TRBV5-1 with TRBJ1-6; tentatively, D is TRBD1 (6 bases). V gave up 0 bases and J gave up 9 bases, with 10 bases separating them. Looked up from germline, CDR1 is SGHRS and CDR2 is YFSETQ. The CDR3 has 14 residues.

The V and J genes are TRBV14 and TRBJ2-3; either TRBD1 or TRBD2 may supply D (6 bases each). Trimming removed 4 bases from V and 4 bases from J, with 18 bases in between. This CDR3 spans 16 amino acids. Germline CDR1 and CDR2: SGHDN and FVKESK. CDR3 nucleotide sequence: TGTGCCAGCAGCCCCTTTGGAGGGACACTATCAGATACGCAGTATTTT. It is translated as CASSPFGGTLSDTQYF.

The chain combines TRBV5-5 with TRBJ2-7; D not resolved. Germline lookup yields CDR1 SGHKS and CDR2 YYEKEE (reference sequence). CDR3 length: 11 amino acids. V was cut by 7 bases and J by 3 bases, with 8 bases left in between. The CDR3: CASRDRYEQYF. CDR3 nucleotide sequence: TGTGCCAGCCGAGATCGCTACGAGCAGTACTTC.

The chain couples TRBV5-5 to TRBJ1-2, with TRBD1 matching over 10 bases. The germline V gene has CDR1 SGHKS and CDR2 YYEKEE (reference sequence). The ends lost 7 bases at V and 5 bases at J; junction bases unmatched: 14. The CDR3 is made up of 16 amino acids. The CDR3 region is CASSPGQGQIGYGYTF. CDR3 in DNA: TGTGCCAGCTCGCCGGGACAGGGGCAGATCGGGTATGGCTACACCTTC.

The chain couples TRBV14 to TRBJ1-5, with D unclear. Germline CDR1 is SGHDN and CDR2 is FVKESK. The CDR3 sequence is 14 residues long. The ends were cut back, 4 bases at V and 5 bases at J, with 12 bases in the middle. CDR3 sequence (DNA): TGTGCCAGCAGCCGAATTGGGTCGGATCAGCCCCAGCATTTT. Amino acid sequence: CASSRIGSDQPQHF.

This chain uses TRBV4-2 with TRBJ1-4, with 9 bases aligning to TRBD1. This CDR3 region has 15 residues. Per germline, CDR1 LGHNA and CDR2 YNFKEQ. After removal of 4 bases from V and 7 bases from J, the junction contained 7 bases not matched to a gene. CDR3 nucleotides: TGTGCCAGCAGCCCGTCGGACAGGGGAGTTGAAAAACTGTTTTTT. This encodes CASSPSDRGVEKLFF.

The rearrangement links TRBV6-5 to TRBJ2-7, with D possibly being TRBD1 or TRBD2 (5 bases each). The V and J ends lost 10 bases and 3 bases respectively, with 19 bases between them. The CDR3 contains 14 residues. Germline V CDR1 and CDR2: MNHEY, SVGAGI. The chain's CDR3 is CATVSAGKSYEQYF. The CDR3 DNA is TGTGCCACCGTTAGCGCAGGGAAAAGCTACGAGCAGTACTTC.

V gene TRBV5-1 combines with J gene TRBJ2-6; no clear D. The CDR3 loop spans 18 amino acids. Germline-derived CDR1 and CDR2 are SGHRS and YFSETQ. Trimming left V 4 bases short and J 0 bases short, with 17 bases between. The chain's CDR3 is CASSQVGFPRSGANVLTF. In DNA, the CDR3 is TGCGCCAGCAGCCAGGTGGGGTTCCCCCGCTCTGGGGCCAACGTCCTGACTTTC.

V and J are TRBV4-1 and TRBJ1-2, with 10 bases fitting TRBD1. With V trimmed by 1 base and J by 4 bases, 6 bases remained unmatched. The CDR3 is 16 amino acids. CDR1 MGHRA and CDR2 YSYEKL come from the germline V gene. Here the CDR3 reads CASSQGGQGLAYGYTF. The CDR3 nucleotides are TGCGCCAGCAGCCAAGGGGGACAGGGGTTAGCCTATGGCTACACCTTC.

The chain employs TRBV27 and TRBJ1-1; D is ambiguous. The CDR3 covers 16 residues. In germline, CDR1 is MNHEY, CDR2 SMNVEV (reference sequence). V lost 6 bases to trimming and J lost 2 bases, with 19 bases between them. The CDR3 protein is CASRQTHTAPNTEAFF. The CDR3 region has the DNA TGTGCCAGCAGACAAACCCACACCGCCCCAAACACTGAAGCTTTCTTT.

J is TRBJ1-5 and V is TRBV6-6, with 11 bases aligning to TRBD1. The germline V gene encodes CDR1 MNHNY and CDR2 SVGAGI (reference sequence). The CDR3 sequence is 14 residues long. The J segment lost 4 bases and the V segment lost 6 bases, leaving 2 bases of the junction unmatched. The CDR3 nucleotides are TGTGCCAGCAGGGGACAGGGGGGGAATCAGCCCCAGCATTTT. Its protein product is CASRGQGGNQPQHF.

For the CDR3, the DNA is TGTGCCTGGATCACCCCGGGCCTTATGCTCACTGAAGCTTTCTTT. Residues: CAWITPGLMLTEAFF. The chain recombines TRBV30 with TRBJ1-1; D is ambiguous. Trimming cost V 4 bases and J 4 bases, with 19 bases left between them. The CDR3 length is 15 residues. Germline-derived CDR1 and CDR2 are GTSNPN and SVGIG (reference sequence). The full variable domain, with the rest looked up from reference TRBV30 and TRBJ1-1, is SQTIHQWPATLVQPVGSPLSLECTVEGTSNPNLYWYRQAAGRGLQLLFYSVGIGQISSEVPQNLSASRPQDRQFILSSKKLLLSDSGFYLCAWITPGLMLTEAFFGQGTRLTVV.

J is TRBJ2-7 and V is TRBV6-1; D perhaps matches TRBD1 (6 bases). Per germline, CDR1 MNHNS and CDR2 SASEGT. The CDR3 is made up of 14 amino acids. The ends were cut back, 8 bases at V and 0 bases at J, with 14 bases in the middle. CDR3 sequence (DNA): TGTGCCAGCCAAAGCCAGGGGAGCTCCTACGAGCAGTACTTC. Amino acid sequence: CASQSQGSSYEQYF.

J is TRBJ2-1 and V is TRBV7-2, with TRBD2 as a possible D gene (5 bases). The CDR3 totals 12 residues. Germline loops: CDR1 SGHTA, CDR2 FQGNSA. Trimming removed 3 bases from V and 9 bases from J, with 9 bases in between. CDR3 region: CASSFLASEQFF. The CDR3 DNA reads TGTGCCAGCAGCTTTCTAGCATCTGAGCAGTTCTTC. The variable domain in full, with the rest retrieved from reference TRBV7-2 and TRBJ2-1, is GAGVSQSPSNKVTEKGKDVELRCDPISGHTALYWYRQSLGQGLEFLIYFQGNSAPDKSGLPSDRFSAERTGGSVSTLTIQRTQQEDSAVYLCASSFLASEQFFGPGTRLTVL.